The TCR beta chain under discussion was sequenced for a study of cytomegalovirus exposure and HLA in healthy donors. This CDR3 is 11 amino acids long. Germline lookup yields CDR1 WSHSY and CDR2 SAAADI. The V and J ends lost 8 bases and 4 bases respectively, with 9 bases between them. Primers: 60 Vbeta forward and 13 Jbeta reverse. The repertoire was sequenced with immunoSEQ multiplex PCR; TCRdb's copy has only in-frame clones and lacks some. The sample lists about 190,000 clones, around 78% occurring once. Study-level results: The study listed under 200 cytomegalovirus-associated TCR beta chains.

As regards this clone: Its antigen is unknown.

The receptor comes from a woman in her 30s in good health and CMV-seropositive. The chain uses TRBV10-2 and TRBJ2-7; D is ambiguous. The specimen sequenced was PBMCs. The DNA for the CDR3 is TGCGCCAGCTCACGCGCTTACGAGCAGTACTTC. Translated: CASSRAYEQYF.